The 8 T cell receptor beta chains reported below all come from one sample, sequenced in a study of monozygotic twins with inflammatory bowel disease. TCRdb re-called the 5' RACE reads; every CDR3 protein appears as one record, without DNA. Here the sample table reports 210,000 or so distinct CDR3 sequences. Sequences were obtained from blood. These receptors all come from a human donor with ulcerative colitis or Crohn's disease, or a healthy co-twin of an affected twin (not recorded which).

The CDR3 region is CASSLGPGQGSSTIYF. The rearrangement links TRBV11-2 to TRBJ1-3; TCRdb's assignment of TRBD1 cannot be checked, as there is no DNA. Looked up from germline, CDR1 is SGHAT and CDR2 is FQNNGV. CDR3 length: 16 amino acids.

This chain joins TRBV6-1 and TRBJ2-2; the D call from TCRdb, TRBD2, cannot be confirmed without DNA. Germline CDR1 is MNHNS and CDR2 is SASEGT. The CDR3 spans 16 residues. CDR3 sequence reads: CASRLTRGPRTRELFF.

The gene calls are TRBV9 and TRBJ2-5; TCRdb's D gene call, TRBD1, goes unchecked for lack of DNA. CDR3 length: 15 residues. Germline lookup yields CDR1 SGDLS and CDR2 YYNGEE. This CDR3 is CASTPRGGPGETQYF.

This chain links TRBV12-3 or TRBV12-4 with TRBJ1-1; the TRBD1 assignment by TCRdb is unverifiable without DNA. CDR3 size: 16 residues. CDR3: CASYRSPDYQGTEAFF.

The chain has TRBV6-5 and TRBJ1-1; the TCRdb D gene call, TRBD1, has no DNA to confirm it. CDR1 MNHEY and CDR2 SVGAGI come from the germline V gene. The CDR3 is 13 amino acids. The CDR3 here is CASSPPFRAEAFF.

The gene calls are TRBV29-1 and TRBJ2-1. CDR1 and CDR2 from the germline V gene are SQVTM and ANQGSEA. The CDR3 loop spans 13 amino acids. This CDR3 reads CSVESPTYNEQFF.

The CDR3 protein is CASSTDRARETQYF. This chain uses TRBV5-4 with TRBJ2-5; TCRdb reports TRBD1, a call that lacks DNA to check it against. Germline V gene lookup returns CDR1 SGHNT and CDR2 YYREEE (reference sequence). CDR3 size: 14 residues.

The rearrangement links TRBV5-1 to TRBJ1-2; TCRdb reports TRBD1, a call that lacks DNA to check it against. The germline CDR1 and CDR2 sequences are SGHRS and YFSETQ. This CDR3 is 15 amino acids long. The CDR3 here is CASSGKTGVSYGYTF.